These 7 T cell receptor beta chains were all obtained from the same sample, sequenced in a study of memory B cells and T cells in multiple sclerosis (dated by TCRdb to the late 2010s). After CFSE-labeled PBMCs were cultured without any stimulus, the autoproliferating (CFSEdim) and non-proliferating (CFSEhi) T cell fractions were each sequenced on their own. Altogether, roughly 50 million CFSE-labeled PBMCs were kept in culture for 6 to 8 days with no stimulus, after which the replicate wells were combined. No cognate antigen is known for these TCRs. The method was the immunoSEQ multiplex PCR assay. The clones in this table, taken by TCRdb from immuneACCESS, are in-frame only. Not every clone is retained; where verified, under half of the shortfall comes from an unresolved V gene, and the cause of the rest is unknown. Recorded for this sample are about 32,000 clones; around 86% of them occurred a single time. Less than 3% of the sample rests with the top ten.

The sequenced sample consisted of PBMCs from blood kept in culture. The source is a human donor with multiple sclerosis.

The CDR3 sequence: CASSIDPRRGGNQPQHF. As DNA, the CDR3 is TGTGCCAGTAGTATAGATCCTCGGAGAGGAGGCAATCAGCCCCAGCATTTT. The chain links TRBV19 to TRBJ1-5; D gene unclear. The CDR3 is 17 residues long. Trimming pared 0 bases from V and 2 bases from J, leaving 14 bases between. The germline gives CDR1 LNHDA, CDR2 SQIVND (reference sequence).

The CDR3 sequence: CATSRRDPGTNEKLFF. In nucleotides, the CDR3 is TGTGCCACCAGCAGAAGGGACCCTGGGACTAATGAAAAACTGTTTTTT. The chain carries TRBV15 and TRBJ1-4, with TRBD1 as a possible D gene (5 bases). CDR1 and CDR2 from the germline V gene are LNHNV and YYDKDF (reference sequence). The CDR3 contains 16 residues. Trimming took 2 bases from V and 2 from J, leaving 12 bases between them.

This clone occurred a few times. The CDR3 loop is CASSPGQDSGNTIYF. The CDR3 region has the DNA TGTGCCAGCAGCCCAGGACAGGACAGTGGAAACACCATATATTTT. V and J are TRBV7-9 and TRBJ1-3; TRBD1 agrees at 7 bases. This CDR3 comprises 15 residues. The germline V gene has CDR1 SEHNR and CDR2 FQNEAQ (reference sequence). Germline trimming cut 5 bases from V and 3 bases from J; bases unmatched to any gene: 7.

The rearrangement uses TRBV19 and TRBJ1-1, with D unclear. The V gene's germline CDR1 is LNHDA and CDR2 SQIVND (reference sequence). This CDR3 has 11 residues. Between the trimmed V and J ends, which lost 4 bases and 1 base, there was a span of 1 base. CDR3 sequence (DNA): TGTGCCAGTAGTAAGAACACTGAAGCTTTCTTT. Translating gives CASSKNTEAFF.

The chain has TRBV9 and TRBJ2-5; no definite D call. The J call may be mistaken, given a closer DNA end match to TRBJ2-7. Germline V lookup: CDR1 SGDLS, CDR2 YYNGEE. The CDR3 runs 14 residues. The CDR3 DNA is TGTGCCAGCAGCGCGACACTGAGCTCCTACGAGCAGTACTTC. Translated: CASSATLSSYEQYF.

The V gene is TRBV7-8, the J gene TRBJ2-1; 11 bases align to TRBD2. The junction had 12 bases not matched to a gene; V was cut back by 2 bases and J by 3 bases. The CDR3 is 19 residues long. CDR1 SGHVS and CDR2 FQNEAQ come from the germline V gene. CDR3 region: CASSLPGTSGIQYYNEQFF. The CDR3 nucleotides are TGTGCCAGCAGCTTACCCGGGACTAGCGGAATTCAGTACTACAATGAGCAGTTCTTC.

This chain joins TRBV19 and TRBJ1-5, with D possibly matching TRBD1 (6 bases). There are 12 residues in the CDR3. The V gene's germline CDR1 is LNHDA and CDR2 SQIVND (reference sequence). V gave up 6 bases and J gave up 4 bases, with 7 bases separating them. CDR3 residues: CASSQGNQPQHF. The CDR3 bases are TGTGCCAGTAGCCAGGGGAATCAGCCCCAGCATTTT.